This T cell receptor beta chain emerged from a study of blood T cells in healthy people across ages. The study's findings and limits: The donors' CMV status was not determined, possibly confounding changes in expanded clonotypes. Roughly linear declines in TCR beta diversity per million T cells occurred with age. Higher diversity and more naive CD4+ cells were features of long-lived donors, compared to aged donors.

Note on this clonotype: Its specificity is unknown.

CDR3 length: 17 residues. The ends were cut back, 4 bases at V and 0 bases at J, with 16 bases in the middle. The germline gives CDR1 MGHRA, CDR2 YSYEKL. Alongside a J-beta primer mix, a sample-barcoded 5' primer served in a second PCR lasting roughly 6 to 11 cycles. Each cDNA molecule, via a template-switch adaptor with 12 random nucleotides, was tagged. One entry per CDR3 protein results from TCRdb running MiXCR on the 5' RACE reads. The table shows about 1.1 million distinct CDR3 sequences, with roughly two fifths occurring only once. The TCR originated in a man aged 18 to 30 in good health. Sequencing was carried out using blood. The rearrangement joins TRBV4-1 to TRBJ1-3; D uncertain. The CDR3 loop is CASSRGGIALSGNTIYF. As DNA, the CDR3 is TGCGCCAGCAGCCGAGGAGGCATCGCGCTCTCTGGAAACACCATATATTTT.